Described below is a single T cell receptor (beta chain) sequence and its context. Its antigen is still unknown. The sample originates from a study of T cell responses to AZD1222 COVID-19 vaccine. Findings and caveats of the study: Only after the peak T cell response were repertoires sampled.

Clones were read by immunoSEQ multiplex PCR, and TCRdb kept only the in-frame ones, dropping some. Of 180,000 or so clones in the sample, roughly nine tenths were seen once. Germline assignment: CDR1 KGHSH and CDR2 LQKENI. Trimming cost V 6 bases and J 5 bases, with 14 bases left between them. The CDR3 contains 14 residues. The chain couples TRBV18 to TRBJ1-5; D is possibly TRBD1 (6 bases). This sequence was found in an adult who received the AZD1222 COVID-19 vaccine. Sample: peripheral blood, taken 28 days after the second AZD1222 dose. In DNA form, the CDR3 reads TGTGCCAGCTCGGTGACGGACAGCTATCAGCCCCAGCATTTT. Translating gives CASSVTDSYQPQHF. Combining the CDR3 with reference TRBV18 and TRBJ1-5 gives the whole variable domain NAGVMQNPRHLVRRRGQEARLRCSPMKGHSHVYWYRQLPEEGLKFMVYLQKENIIDESGMPKERFSAEFPKEGPSILRIQQVVRGDSAAYFCASSVTDSYQPQHFGDGTRLSIL.